The 4 T cell receptor beta chains presented below share a single source sample, sequenced in a study of shared T cell receptors in the human thymus. Some clones are missing from TCRdb's copy, which holds only in-frame ones; the method was immunoSEQ multiplex PCR. The sample lists 640,000 or so clones, more than 75% occurring once. The same data also went into a second study, on human thymus T cells.

Sequenced: thymocytes. The receptor source for this set is a boy less than two years old with a congenital heart defect.

Written as DNA, the CDR3 is TGTGCCAGCAGCTTAGCGGGGATACGGGGCTACACCTTC. Translation: CASSLAGIRGYTF. The rearrangement uses TRBV13 and TRBJ1-2; D is uncertain. CDR1 is PRHDT and CDR2 is FYEKMQ in the germline V gene (reference sequence). V lost 1 base to trimming and J lost 8 bases, with 11 bases between them. The CDR3 sequence is 13 residues long.

The genes are TRBV28 and TRBJ2-7; tentative D call: TRBD2 (6 bases). The CDR3 contains 14 residues. Trimming shortened V by 6 bases and J by 3 bases, and 15 bases separated the two germline ends. Per the germline V gene, CDR1 is MDHEN and CDR2 is SYDVKM. As DNA, the CDR3 is TGTGCCAGCAGCCAGCGGGCAGGGATCTACGAGCAGTACTTC. This sequence encodes CASSQRAGIYEQYF.

The chain links TRBV30 to TRBJ2-2, with unresolved D. This CDR3 comprises 16 residues. V was shortened by 4 bases and J by 2 bases, with 17 bases between the two germline ends. The germline V gene has CDR1 GTSNPN and CDR2 SVGIG (reference sequence). CDR3 sequence (DNA): TGTGCCTGGACTCCCGCCGAGGCCCGTAACACCGGGGAGCTGTTTTTT. It is translated as CAWTPAEARNTGELFF.

V and J are TRBV9 and TRBJ2-3, with D tentatively TRBD2 (5 bases). Germline V CDR1 and CDR2: SGDLS, YYNGEE. This CDR3 spans 16 amino acids. V lost 6 bases to trimming and J lost 0 bases, with 17 bases between them. CDR3 region: CASTPGSEASTDTQYF. The CDR3 DNA reads as TGTGCCAGCACCCCCGGCTCGGAGGCAAGCACAGATACGCAGTATTTT. Based on the CDR3 plus reference TRBV9 and TRBJ2-3, the full variable domain is DSGVTQTPKHLITATGQRVTLRCSPRSGDLSVYWYQQSLDQGLQFLIQYYNGEERAKGNILERFSAQQFPDLHSELNLSSLELGDSALYFCASTPGSEASTDTQYFGPGTRLTVL.